This T cell receptor (beta chain) was captured by sequencing in a study of identical twins (dated by TCRdb to 2016 to 2017). Study-level background: TCR alpha and beta repertoires from monozygotic twins, unrelated adults of various ages and cord blood were deep-sequenced to test whether fetal clonotypes persist. Replicate twin experiments were performed at different times using different library preparation protocols to rule out contamination.

All donors were healthy Caucasians. The twin cohort comprised three pairs of female monozygotic twins, all aged roughly 18 to 29 years. Positive isolation kits from Invitrogen were used to isolate the CD4+ and CD8+ T cell populations. The sample holds a few counts of this clonotype. Its recognized antigen is unknown. No quality values exist for individual bases; no much larger clone is one base distant. Library generation was performed with 5' RACE. The instrument was an Illumina HiSeq 2000. Template switching added a universal primer binding site, and the final cDNA carried a unique molecular identifier that allowed TCR cDNA molecules to be counted accurately. Specific primers in the conserved constant-segment region were used to synthesize first-strand cDNA for the TCR alpha and beta chains. Each cDNA library was double barcoded, with a SMART-Mk sample barcode plus Illumina barcodes, to control for contamination. Two successive PCR steps introduced TruSeq adapter sequences along with Illumina sample barcodes. TCR alpha and beta cDNA libraries were sequenced on the Illumina HiSeq platform with custom primers. Per the source publication's procedure: MiGEC processed the raw reads to extract unique molecular identifiers, while MiXCR was used to determine the CDR3 positions. For each individual, recombination models were inferred using an EM algorithm with the repgenHMM and IGoR tools. Shared clonotype analysis was performed with the tcR package in R, normalizing sharing by the product of cloneset sizes. Out-of-frame nonproductive sequences were analyzed to study raw recombination free of thymic and clonal selection effects. TCRdb itself trimmed the public reads at Q25 with fastp, ran MiXCR and retained productive beta chains. Rows merge per CDR3 protein into single entries with the most common DNA and genes. For this entry, the V and J calls and clone size follow TCRdb and not the study's own pipeline. This sample has 450,000 to 650,000 distinct CDR3 sequences in its table, and 15% of those were observed once. The ten largest clones take up roughly 0.44% of the sample.

General conclusions and limits of the study: A weaker excess of twin sharing was found in beta out-of-frame sequences because the signal-to-noise ratio was lowered by fewer shared sequences. Fewer insertions were carried by abundant cord blood beta clonotypes, a similar but weaker trend appeared in young adult naive repertoires, and no such trend appeared in memory repertoires. Recombination models systematically underestimated out-of-frame TCR alpha sharing in monozygotic twins but agreed with sharing between unrelated individuals. Compared with coincidental sharing between unrelated individuals, an excess of low generation-probability sequences was observed among out-of-frame TCR alpha sequences shared between twins. Zero-insertion analyses could be partly confounded by invariant T cells such as MAIT and iNKT, although diverse VJ usage argued against such confounding for most clonotypes. Because the same donors could not be followed over many years, conclusions were based on cross-sectional statistical analysis.

The CDR3 has 14 amino acids, counting the end cysteine and phenylalanine. The DNA shown is the 42-base CDR3, in frame from base 1. Clipping removes 0 bases from V and 6 bases from J, with 6 as the unmatched junction base count. Sequences SGHRS (CDR1) and YFSETQ (CDR2) are obtained from the germline V gene. The same sample was also used in a study of yellow fever vaccine responses in identical twins. That second report states: The authors reported that the T cell response to vaccination in identical twins appeared partly convergent and partly personalized. Focusing on identical twins, the study followed the T cell clones that responded to the vaccine, and did so with precision.

Recombination joined TRBV5-1 with TRBJ2-7, with 7 bases aligning to TRBD1. The origin of this receptor is a woman between 18 and 30 years old in good health. Sequencing was performed on CD4+ T cells sorted from blood. The CDR3: CASSLGDSAAEQYF. The nucleotides read TGCGCCAGCAGCTTGGGGGACAGTGCGGCCGAGCAGTACTTC.